The 21 T cell receptor beta chains below come from one sample, sequenced in a study of siplizumab effects on memory and regulatory T cells. Sequenced by immunoSEQ multiplex PCR; TCRdb stores in-frame clones only, minus some. The sample has more than 70,000 clones, about 95% seen once; the top ten hold approximately 17%. Sequencing was carried out using CD8+ T cells sorted from blood. The receptors shown here come from a human donor in good health.

This clone showed up just once. This chain joins TRBV5-6 and TRBJ2-7; D gene unclear. This CDR3 contains 13 residues. Germline CDR1 and CDR2: SGHDT and YYEEEE. Trimming removed 3 bases from V and 2 bases from J, with 9 bases in between. The CDR3 bases are TGTGCCAGCAGCTCAGACCCGACCTACGAGCAGTACTTC. Translated, it gives CASSSDPTYEQYF. Full variable domain (outside the CDR3, taken from reference TRBV5-6 and TRBJ2-7): DAGVTQSPTHLIKTRGQQVTLRCSPKSGHDTVSWYQQALGQGPQFIFQYYEEEERQRGNFPDRFSGHQFPNYSSELNVNALLLGDSALYLCASSSDPTYEQYFGPGTRLTVT.

The chain recombines TRBV5-8 with TRBJ2-5; D remains unclear. The CDR3 length is 13 residues. The V end lost 8 bases, the J end lost 5 bases, and 16 bases lay between the germline ends. Germline assignment: CDR1 SGHTS and CDR2 YDEGEE. The CDR3 reads CASRNPPEETQYF. The CDR3 bases are TGTGCCAGTAGAAACCCCCCTGAGGAGACCCAGTACTTC.

In its sample, this clone was seen once. The genes are TRBV27 and TRBJ2-7; 8 bases are shared with TRBD2. The CDR3 totals 14 residues. The germline V gene encodes CDR1 MNHEY and CDR2 SMNVEV (reference sequence). V trimming: 5 bases; J trimming: 4 bases; junction bases outside the gene matches: 7. The DNA of the CDR3 is TGTGCCAGCAGTCCGGGACTAGGGTTATACGAGCAGTACTTC. Its translation is CASSPGLGLYEQYF.

The chain carries TRBV29-1 and TRBJ1-2, with TRBD1 matching over 9 bases. CDR3 length equals 16 residues. The V segment lost 3 bases and the J segment 0 bases; nucleotides outside the gene matches: 8. Per germline, CDR1 SQVTM and CDR2 ANQGSEA. This CDR3 is CSVDSTGGGPNYGYTF. Written as DNA, the CDR3 is TGCAGCGTTGATTCGACAGGGGGGGGCCCTAACTATGGCTACACCTTC. Together with reference TRBV29-1 and TRBJ1-2, the CDR3 gives the full variable domain: SAVISQKPSRDICQRGTSLTIQCQVDSQVTMMFWYRQQPGQSLTLIATANQGSEATYESGFVIDKFPISRPNLTFSTLTVSNMSPEDSSIYLCSVDSTGGGPNYGYTFGSGTRLTVV.

The J gene is TRBJ2-5, the V gene TRBV6-1, with 8 bases aligning to TRBD1. The CDR3 is 16 residues long. Looked up from germline, CDR1 is MNHNS and CDR2 is SASEGT. Trimming at V came to 3 bases and at J to 4 bases, leaving 10 bases not matched to a gene. Here the CDR3 DNA reads TGTGCCAGCAGTGATCCCGGTCAGGACAGGGTAGAGACCCAGTACTTC. This gives the protein CASSDPGQDRVETQYF.

The chain recombines TRBV7-9 with TRBJ2-1; 9 bases fit TRBD2. Trimming removed 6 bases from V and 6 bases from J; junction bases left unmatched: 15. The CDR3 has 17 amino acids. Looked up from germline, CDR1 is SEHNR and CDR2 is FQNEAQ (reference sequence). The CDR3 DNA sequence: TGTGCCAGCAGATCATCATTACCGGGACTAGCCCCCAATGAGCAGTTCTTC. It yields the protein CASRSSLPGLAPNEQFF.

The V gene is TRBV27, the J gene TRBJ2-1; D may match TRBD1 or TRBD2 (5 bases each). The CDR3 extends over 15 amino acids. Germline V CDR1 and CDR2: MNHEY, SMNVEV (reference sequence). CDR3 residues: CVNPGSVFSYNEQFF. As DNA, the CDR3 is TGTGTCAATCCAGGGAGCGTCTTCTCCTACAATGAGCAGTTCTTC.

This chain joins TRBV2 and TRBJ2-7, with a weak D call TRBD1 (6 bases). CDR3 length equals 13 residues. V was shortened by 6 bases and J by 2 bases, with 11 bases between the two germline ends. Germline V gene sequence: CDR1 SNHLY, CDR2 FYNNEI. The CDR3 loop reads CASSAGTPYEQYF. CDR3 nucleotides: TGTGCCAGCAGCGCCGGGACACCCTACGAGCAGTACTTC.

CDR3 sequence (DNA): TGCGCCAGCAGTGTTACCAGCGGGGCCTACGAGCAGTACTTC. Residues: CASSVTSGAYEQYF. This chain joins TRBV10-2 and TRBJ2-7; TRBD2 aligns across 7 bases. Per germline, CDR1 WSHSY and CDR2 SAAADI. The CDR3 has 14 residues. The trim removed 4 bases at V and 2 bases at J, leaving 5 bases unmatched.

The CDR3 loop is CASSPATGHYYEQYF. CDR3 DNA: TGTGCCAGCAGCCCTGCGACAGGGCATTACTACGAGCAGTACTTC. The chain has TRBV27 and TRBJ2-7; 7 bases are shared with TRBD1. Germline loops: CDR1 MNHEY, CDR2 SMNVEV (reference sequence). Germline trimming cut 6 bases from V and 3 bases from J; bases unmatched to any gene: 11. CDR3 length: 15 amino acids.

J is TRBJ2-1 and V is TRBV6-1; 8 positions match TRBD2. Germline V CDR1 and CDR2: MNHNS, SASEGT. J lost 8 bases, V lost 1 base, and 10 bases had no gene match. The CDR3 runs to 16 residues. CDR3 bases: TGTGCCAGCAGTGAAGTGGTCGAGCGGGAGTTCTATGAGCAGTTCTTC. Its protein is CASSEVVEREFYEQFF.

The V and J genes are TRBV7-2 and TRBJ2-4; no clear D gene. The CDR3 is made up of 13 amino acids. With 8 bases removed from V and 2 bases from J, the gap between germline ends came to 10 bases. Germline CDR1 SGHTA, CDR2 FQGNSA. The CDR3 spells CASRWQTKNIQYF. Written as DNA, the CDR3 is TGTGCCAGCCGCTGGCAGACCAAAAACATTCAGTACTTC.

This chain uses TRBV27 with TRBJ2-2, with TRBD1 identical over 7 bases. The CDR3 is 15 amino acids. After removal of 0 bases from V and 4 bases from J, the junction contained 2 bases not matched to a gene. The germline gives CDR1 MNHEY, CDR2 SMNVEV (reference sequence). CDR3 DNA sequence: TGTGCCAGCAGTTTATCGGCAGGGGGCACCGGGGAGCTGTTTTTT. Translation: CASSLSAGGTGELFF.

This sequence joins TRBV28 and TRBJ2-3, with 8 bases matching TRBD2. Germline V gene data show CDR1 as MDHEN and CDR2 as SYDVKM. This CDR3 contains 18 residues. V was pared by 5 bases and J by 0 bases, with 13 bases of the junction left unmatched. CDR3: CASSPVLGLAGSTDTQYF. Here the CDR3 DNA reads TGTGCCAGCAGTCCAGTTTTGGGGCTAGCGGGTAGCACAGATACGCAGTATTTT.

The CDR3 DNA reads as TGTGCCAGCAGCCCACAGGGGAGAGCTTTCTTT. Its translation: CASSPQGRAFF. The chain carries TRBV6-6 and TRBJ1-1, with 7 bases fitting TRBD1. Trimming took 6 bases from V and 10 from J; bases not matched to a gene: 5. In germline, CDR1 is MNHNY, CDR2 SVGAGI (reference sequence). The CDR3 has 11 residues.

This sequence joins TRBV6-6 and TRBJ2-7; no definite D call. Germline CDR1 MNHNY, CDR2 SVGAGI (reference sequence). The CDR3 runs 12 residues. The V end lost 0 bases, the J end lost 5 bases, and 5 bases lay between the germline ends. The CDR3 DNA follows: TGTGCCAGCAGTTACTCTACCCACGAGCAGTACTTC. This codes for CASSYSTHEQYF.

The chain combines TRBV5-6 with TRBJ2-2, with D possibly matching TRBD1 (6 bases). The V end was cut by 4 bases, the J end by 0 bases, with 16 bases between. CDR3 length equals 17 residues. CDR1 is SGHDT, CDR2 YYEEEE, per germline. For the CDR3, the DNA is TGTGCCAGCAGCCCACCCCCCGGGACAACGAACACCGGGGAGCTGTTTTTT. It encodes CASSPPPGTTNTGELFF.

The rearrangement joins TRBV19 to TRBJ1-5, with 10 bases matching TRBD1. The junction had 3 bases not matched to a gene; V was cut back by 1 base and J by 6 bases. This CDR3 is built from 15 residues. CDR1 LNHDA and CDR2 SQIVND come from the germline V gene (reference sequence). The CDR3 protein is CASSIGDRGSQPQHF. As DNA, the CDR3 is TGTGCCAGTAGTATAGGGGACAGGGGAAGTCAGCCCCAGCATTTT.

The CDR3 reads CASRVTGNSNQPQHF. CDR3 nucleotides: TGTGCCAGCAGAGTAACAGGAAATAGCAATCAGCCCCAGCATTTT. The V call is TRBV6-1, the J call TRBJ1-5; D possibly corresponds to TRBD1 (5 bases). CDR3 size: 15 residues. Trimming stripped 6 bases from V and 0 bases from J, with 12 bases between. Per the germline V gene, CDR1 is MNHNS and CDR2 is SASEGT.

The chain recombines TRBV9 with TRBJ2-7; D ambiguous. From germline, CDR1 is SGDLS and CDR2 YYNGEE. This CDR3 has 15 amino acids. The germline V and J ends were trimmed by 4 bases and 0 bases, with 14 bases remaining between them. The chain's CDR3 is CASSSSPGPSYEQYF. Here the CDR3 DNA reads TGTGCCAGCAGCTCAAGTCCAGGACCCTCCTACGAGCAGTACTTC.

The chain carries TRBV5-6 and TRBJ2-2, with TRBD2 matching over 8 bases. The CDR3 is 15 residues long. Germline V gives CDR1 SGHDT, CDR2 YYEEEE. V was pared by 7 bases and J by 4 bases, with 9 bases of the junction left unmatched. The DNA for the CDR3 is TGTGCCAGCGTGTACAGCGGGAGTGGCACCGGGGAGCTGTTTTTT. This encodes CASVYSGSGTGELFF.